These T cell receptor beta chains were read from a single sample in a study of T cells expressing NK-cell markers. With the 5' RACE reads reprocessed, TCRdb shows one record per CDR3 protein and no DNA. The table lists 200,000 to 300,000 distinct CDR3 sequences. The sequenced sample consisted of blood T cells: a sorted CD56 or NKG2C T cell subset, CD4+ or CD8+ T cells, or bulk PBMC T cells (not recorded which). Receptors originate from a woman between 18 and 69 years old in good health. CDR3s include the opening cysteine and the closing phenylalanine or tryptophan.

v_call	j_call	cdr3_aa
TRBV2	TRBJ1-2	CASSEGTAYGYTF
TRBV7-9	TRBJ2-1	CASSLARWEGGSALF
TRBV10-3	TRBJ2-2	CAISQQGGDTGELFF
TRBV7-3	TRBJ2-1	CASSYTGTSGSRSYNEQFF
TRBV4-3	TRBJ2-3	CASSQEPPIGASTDTQYF
TRBV20-1	TRBJ2-1	CSYYREGNEQFF
TRBV7-2	TRBJ2-1	CASTQTSREQFF
TRBV5-1	TRBJ2-2	CASSLEPGELFF
TRBV15	TRBJ1-1	CATSRGGDTEAFF
TRBV7-3	TRBJ2-1	CASSFPGTSGNEQFF
TRBV7-2	TRBJ2-7	CASSLGTLPYEQYF
TRBV20-1	TRBJ1-1	CSASKQYEAFF
TRBV9	TRBJ2-1	CASSNRDRPYNEQFF
TRBV5-4	TRBJ1-4	CASQGENNEKLFF
TRBV18	TRBJ2-2	CASSPRSQNTGELFF
TRBV7-2	TRBJ2-3	CASSLNRVDTDTQYF
TRBV18	TRBJ2-4	CASSLEGKNIQYF
TRBV19	TRBJ1-1	CASSIAVLNTEAFF
TRBV19	TRBJ2-3	CASSIWGDTQYF
TRBV7-2	TRBJ2-2	CASSLRRQDELFF
TRBV3-1	TRBJ1-6	CASSQGGQGNSPLHF
TRBV10-3	TRBJ2-1	CAIRASGPYNEQFF
TRBV5-1	TRBJ1-1	CASSLGGPLTEAFF
TRBV5-1	TRBJ2-5	CASSRAAELEETQYF
TRBV5-6	TRBJ2-3	CASSFRALPRTDTQYF
TRBV7-2	TRBJ2-7	CASSFSGRKGIYEQYF
TRBV10-3	TRBJ2-1	CAISEDRGGWDNEQFF
TRBV5-1	TRBJ2-1	CASSSGLYNEQFF